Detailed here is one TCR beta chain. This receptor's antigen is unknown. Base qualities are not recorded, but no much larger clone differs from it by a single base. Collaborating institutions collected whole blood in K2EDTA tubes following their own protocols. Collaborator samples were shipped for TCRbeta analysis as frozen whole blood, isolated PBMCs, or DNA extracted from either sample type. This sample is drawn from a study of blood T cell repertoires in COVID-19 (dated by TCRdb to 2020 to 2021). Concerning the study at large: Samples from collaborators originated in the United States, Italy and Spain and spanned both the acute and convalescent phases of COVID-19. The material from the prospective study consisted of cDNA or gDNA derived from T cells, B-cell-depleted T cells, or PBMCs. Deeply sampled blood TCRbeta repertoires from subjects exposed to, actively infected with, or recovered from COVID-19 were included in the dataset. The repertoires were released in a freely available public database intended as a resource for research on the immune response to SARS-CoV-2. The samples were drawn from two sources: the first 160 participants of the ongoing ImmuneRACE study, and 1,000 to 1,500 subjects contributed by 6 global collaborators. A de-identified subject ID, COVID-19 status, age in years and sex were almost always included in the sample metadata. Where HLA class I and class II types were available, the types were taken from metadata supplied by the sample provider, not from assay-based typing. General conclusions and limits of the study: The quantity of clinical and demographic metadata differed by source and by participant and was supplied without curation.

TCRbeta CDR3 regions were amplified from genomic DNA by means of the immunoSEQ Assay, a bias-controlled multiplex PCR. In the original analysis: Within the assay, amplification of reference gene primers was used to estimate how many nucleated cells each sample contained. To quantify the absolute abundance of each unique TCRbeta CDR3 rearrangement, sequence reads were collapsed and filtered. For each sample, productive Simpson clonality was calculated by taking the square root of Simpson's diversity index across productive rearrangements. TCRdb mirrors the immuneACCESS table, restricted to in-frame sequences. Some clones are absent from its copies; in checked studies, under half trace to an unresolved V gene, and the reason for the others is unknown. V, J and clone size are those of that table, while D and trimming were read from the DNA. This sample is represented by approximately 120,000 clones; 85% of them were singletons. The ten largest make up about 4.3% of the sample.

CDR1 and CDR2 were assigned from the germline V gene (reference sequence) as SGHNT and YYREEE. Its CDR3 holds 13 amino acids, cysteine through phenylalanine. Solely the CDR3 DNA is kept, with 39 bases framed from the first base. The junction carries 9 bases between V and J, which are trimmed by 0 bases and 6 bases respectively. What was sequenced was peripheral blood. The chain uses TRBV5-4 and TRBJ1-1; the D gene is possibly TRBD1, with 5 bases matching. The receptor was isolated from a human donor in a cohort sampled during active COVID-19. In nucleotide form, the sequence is TGTGCCAGCAGCTTGGGACAGAGGCCTGAAGCTTTCTTT. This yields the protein CASSLGQRPEAFF.